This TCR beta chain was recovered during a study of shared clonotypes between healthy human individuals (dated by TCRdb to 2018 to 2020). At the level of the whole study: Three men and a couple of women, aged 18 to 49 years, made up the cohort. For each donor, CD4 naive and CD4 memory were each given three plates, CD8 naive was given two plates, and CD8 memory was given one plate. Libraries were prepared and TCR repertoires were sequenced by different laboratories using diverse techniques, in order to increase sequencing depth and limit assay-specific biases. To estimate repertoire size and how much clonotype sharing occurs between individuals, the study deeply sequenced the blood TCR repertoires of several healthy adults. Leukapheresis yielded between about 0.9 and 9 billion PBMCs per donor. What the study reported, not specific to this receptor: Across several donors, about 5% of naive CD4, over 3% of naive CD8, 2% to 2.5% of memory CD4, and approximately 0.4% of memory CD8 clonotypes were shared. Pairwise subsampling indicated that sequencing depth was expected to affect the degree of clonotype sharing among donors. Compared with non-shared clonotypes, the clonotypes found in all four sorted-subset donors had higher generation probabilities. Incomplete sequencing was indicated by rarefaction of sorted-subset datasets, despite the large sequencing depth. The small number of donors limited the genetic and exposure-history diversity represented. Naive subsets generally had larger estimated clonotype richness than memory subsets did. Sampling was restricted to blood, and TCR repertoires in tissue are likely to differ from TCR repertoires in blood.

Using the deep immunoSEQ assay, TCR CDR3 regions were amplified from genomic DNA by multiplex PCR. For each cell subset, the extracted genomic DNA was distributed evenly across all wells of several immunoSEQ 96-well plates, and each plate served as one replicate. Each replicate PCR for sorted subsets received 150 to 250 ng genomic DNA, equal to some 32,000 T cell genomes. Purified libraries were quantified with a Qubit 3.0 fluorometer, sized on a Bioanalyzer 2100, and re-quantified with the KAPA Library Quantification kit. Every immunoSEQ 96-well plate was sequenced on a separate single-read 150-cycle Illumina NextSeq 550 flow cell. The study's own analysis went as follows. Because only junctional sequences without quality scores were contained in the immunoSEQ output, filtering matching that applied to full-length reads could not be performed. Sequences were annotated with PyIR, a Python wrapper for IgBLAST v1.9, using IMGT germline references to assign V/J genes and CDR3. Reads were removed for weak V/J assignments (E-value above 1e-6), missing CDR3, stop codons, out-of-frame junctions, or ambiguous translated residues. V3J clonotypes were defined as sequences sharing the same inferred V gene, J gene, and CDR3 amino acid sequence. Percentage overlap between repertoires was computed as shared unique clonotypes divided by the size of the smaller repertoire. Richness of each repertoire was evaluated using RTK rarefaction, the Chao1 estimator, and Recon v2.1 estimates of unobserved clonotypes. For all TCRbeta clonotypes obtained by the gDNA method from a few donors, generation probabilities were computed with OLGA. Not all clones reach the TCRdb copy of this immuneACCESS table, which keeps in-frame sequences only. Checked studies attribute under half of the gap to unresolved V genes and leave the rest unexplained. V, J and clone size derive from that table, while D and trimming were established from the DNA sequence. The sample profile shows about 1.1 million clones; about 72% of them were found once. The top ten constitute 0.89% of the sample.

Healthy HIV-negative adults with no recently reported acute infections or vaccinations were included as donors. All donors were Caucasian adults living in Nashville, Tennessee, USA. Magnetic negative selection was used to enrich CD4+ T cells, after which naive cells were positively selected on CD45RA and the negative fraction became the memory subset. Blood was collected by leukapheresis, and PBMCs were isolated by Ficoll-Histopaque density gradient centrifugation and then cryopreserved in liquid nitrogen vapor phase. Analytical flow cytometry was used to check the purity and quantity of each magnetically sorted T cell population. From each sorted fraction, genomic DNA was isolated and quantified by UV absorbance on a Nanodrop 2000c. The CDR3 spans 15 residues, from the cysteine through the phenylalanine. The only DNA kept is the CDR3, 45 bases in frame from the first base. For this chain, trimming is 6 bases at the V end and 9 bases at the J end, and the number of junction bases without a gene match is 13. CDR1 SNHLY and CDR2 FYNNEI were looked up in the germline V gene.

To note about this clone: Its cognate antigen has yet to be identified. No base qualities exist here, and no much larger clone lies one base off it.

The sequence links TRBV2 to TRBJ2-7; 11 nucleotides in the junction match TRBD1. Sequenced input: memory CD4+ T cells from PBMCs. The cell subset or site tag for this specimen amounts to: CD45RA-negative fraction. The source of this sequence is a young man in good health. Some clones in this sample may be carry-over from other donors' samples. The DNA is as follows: TGTGCCAGCAGCGGAAGGACAGGGGGCCCCACTGGGCAGTACTTC. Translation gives CASSGRTGGPTGQYF.